These T cell receptor beta chains were read from a single sample in a study of shared clonotypes between healthy human individuals. The data were produced by immunoSEQ multiplex PCR, yet TCRdb's version contains in-frame clones alone and is incomplete. The profile shows a few million clones, around 94% of them singletons. Sequenced input: naive CD4+ T cells sorted from blood. The receptors here all came from a man between 18 and 29 years old in good health. Each CDR3 is given with its conserved first and last residue. A D gene is named only where the DNA matches it firmly. Size is stated for part of the rows, as once, few or many counts, or as a class when the clone is expanded.

CDR3aa	CDR3nt	d_gene	v_gene	abundance	j_gene
CASSPFGTSSYNEQFF	TGTGCCAGCAGCCCATTCGGGACCAGCTCCTACAATGAGCAGTTCTTC	-	TRBV7-9	-	TRBJ2-1
CASRRTSGYTDTQYF	TGTGCCAGCAGGCGAACTAGCGGGTATACAGATACGCAGTATTTT	TRBD2	TRBV6-6	-	TRBJ2-3
CASSLEGVYGYTF	TGTGCCAGCAGTTTAGAAGGGGTTTATGGCTACACCTTC	-	TRBV27	-	TRBJ1-2
CASSLPRNLYEQYF	TGCGCCAGCAGCTTACCCCGGAACCTCTACGAGCAGTACTTC	-	TRBV5-1	-	TRBJ2-7
CASWSGEQYF	TGCGCCAGTTGGAGCGGGGAGCAGTACTTC	-	TRBV10-1	-	TRBJ2-7
CSARFANEQFF	TGCAGTGCTAGATTCGCCAATGAGCAGTTCTTC	-	TRBV20-1	once	TRBJ2-1
CASGVGKSTDTQYF	TGCGCCAGCGGGGTGGGTAAAAGCACAGATACGCAGTATTTT	-	TRBV5-1	once	TRBJ2-3
CASSATGGYSQETQYF	TGTGCCAGCAGCGCCACAGGGGGATATTCCCAAGAGACCCAGTACTTC	TRBD1	TRBV9	-	TRBJ2-5
CASSLWAPGGDTIYF	TGTGCCAGCAGCTTGTGGGCCCCCGGCGGGGACACCATATATTTT	-	TRBV5-5	-	TRBJ1-3
CASSPRDFGLAGVDEQFF	TGTGCCAGCTCACCACGGGACTTCGGACTAGCGGGAGTGGATGAGCAGTTCTTC	TRBD2	TRBV18	-	TRBJ2-1
CASSRQGAYTGELFF	TGCGCCAGCAGCCGACAGGGGGCGTACACCGGGGAGCTGTTTTTT	TRBD1	TRBV4-1	-	TRBJ2-2
CASSVGQPTSTDTQYF	TGTGCCAGCAGCGTAGGACAGCCGACTAGCACAGATACGCAGTATTTT	-	TRBV9	-	TRBJ2-3
CASSLGGLAVGEQFF	TGTGCCAGCAGCTTAGGGGGACTAGCAGTAGGAGAGCAGTTCTTC	TRBD2	TRBV11-2	-	TRBJ2-1
CASKRSGTMKETQYF	TGTGCCAGCAAACGTTCCGGGACCATGAAAGAGACCCAGTACTTC	-	TRBV7-2	-	TRBJ2-5
CAISERRGEDEQFF	TGTGCCATCAGTGAGAGGCGGGGCGAGGATGAGCAGTTCTTC	-	TRBV10-3	-	TRBJ2-1
CASRGLAGVPDTQYF	TGTGCCAGTAGGGGACTAGCGGGAGTGCCCGATACGCAGTATTTT	TRBD2	TRBV19	-	TRBJ2-3
CASSEAWRGGYNEQFF	TGTGCCAGCAGTGAAGCGTGGCGGGGGGGCTACAATGAGCAGTTCTTC	TRBD2	TRBV6-1	once	TRBJ2-1
CASNAGGHSYNEQFF	TGTGCCAGCAATGCGGGGGGCCACTCCTACAATGAGCAGTTCTTC	TRBD2	TRBV28	-	TRBJ2-1
CAWSPPRTTTGNEQFF	TGTGCCTGGAGTCCCCCGCGGACTACTACGGGCAATGAGCAGTTCTTC	-	TRBV30	-	TRBJ2-1
CASSTQGAVNEKLFF	TGCGCCAGCAGCACACAGGGGGCTGTTAATGAAAAACTGTTTTTT	TRBD1	TRBV5-1	-	TRBJ1-4
CASSPGTGAGNTIYF	TGTGCCAGCAGCCCAGGGACAGGGGCTGGAAACACCATATATTTT	TRBD1	TRBV7-6	-	TRBJ1-3
CASSSGDRVEGETQYF	TGTGCCAGCAGCTCAGGGGACAGGGTTGAGGGGGAGACCCAGTACTTC	TRBD1	TRBV7-9	once	TRBJ2-5
CASSLNPAGGQETQYF	TGTGCCAGCAGCTTAAATCCAGCGGGAGGTCAGGAGACCCAGTACTTC	TRBD2	TRBV7-8	-	TRBJ2-5
CASSFGSGGSRRDIQYF	TGTGCCAGCAGCTTCGGTAGCGGGGGGTCTAGGAGGGACATTCAGTACTTC	TRBD2	TRBV5-4	-	TRBJ2-4
CASSLASQANTIYF	TGTGCCAGCAGCTTAGCAAGCCAGGCCAACACCATATATTTT	-	TRBV7-9	once	TRBJ1-3
CASSSGGGYEQYF	TGTGCCAGCAGTTCAGGGGGTGGCTACGAGCAGTACTTC	TRBD1	TRBV5-4	-	TRBJ2-7
CASSDGSYGYTF	TGCGCCAGCAGTGATGGTTCGTATGGCTACACCTTC	-	TRBV10-2	-	TRBJ1-2
CASSHTTGSTDTQYF	TGTGCCAGCAGCCATACGACGGGGAGCACAGATACGCAGTATTTT	-	TRBV28	-	TRBJ2-3
CASSLQGNSGNTIYF	TGTGCCAGCAGCTTGCAGGGAAACTCTGGAAACACCATATATTTT	-	TRBV5-4	-	TRBJ1-3
CASSPNNQAQGVNEQFF	TGTGCCAGCAGTCCGAATAATCAAGCCCAGGGAGTAAATGAGCAGTTCTTC	-	TRBV25-1	-	TRBJ2-1
CASSQDPGQGARNQPQHF	TGTGCCAGCAGCCAGGATCCGGGACAGGGGGCGAGAAATCAGCCCCAGCATTTT	TRBD1	TRBV16	-	TRBJ1-5
CASSWTEQETQYF	TGTGCCAGCAGCTGGACAGAACAAGAGACCCAGTACTTC	-	TRBV5-4	-	TRBJ2-5
CASSLDGATPYNEQFF	TGTGCCAGCAGCTTAGATGGGGCGACTCCTTACAATGAGCAGTTCTTC	-	TRBV7-2	-	TRBJ2-1